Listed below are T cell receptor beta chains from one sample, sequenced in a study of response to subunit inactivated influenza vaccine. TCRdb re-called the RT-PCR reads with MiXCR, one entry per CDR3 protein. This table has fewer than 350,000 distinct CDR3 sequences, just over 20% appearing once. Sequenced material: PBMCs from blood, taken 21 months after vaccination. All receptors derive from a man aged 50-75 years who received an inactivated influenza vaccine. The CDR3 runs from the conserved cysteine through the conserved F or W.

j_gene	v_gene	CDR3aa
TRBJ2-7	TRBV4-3	CASSQDRDSSYEQYF
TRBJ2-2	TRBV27	CASSSTSKGTGANTGELFF
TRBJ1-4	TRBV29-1	CSVSRAGPNEKLFF
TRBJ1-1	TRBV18	CASTNGFTEAFF
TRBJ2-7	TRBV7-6	CASSTGDPYEQYF
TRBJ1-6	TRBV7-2	CASGSPLHF
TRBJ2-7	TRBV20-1	CSAKRQENYEQYF
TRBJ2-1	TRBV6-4	CASSDVRTMGLTTYNEQFF
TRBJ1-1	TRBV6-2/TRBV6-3	CASSYSGRGTEAFF
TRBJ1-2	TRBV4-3	CASSQEGQGLYGYTF
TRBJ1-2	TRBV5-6	CASSPGQVRGGYTF
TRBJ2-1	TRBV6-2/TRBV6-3	CASRPRFRDRATYNEQFF
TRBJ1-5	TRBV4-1	CASSQPGQFRDQPQHF
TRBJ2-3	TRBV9	CASSAKPQGWTDTQYF
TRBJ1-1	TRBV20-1	CSARERSRGNTEAFF
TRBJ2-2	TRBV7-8	CASSSYFVTGELFF
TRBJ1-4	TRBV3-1	CASSWGDLNEKLFF
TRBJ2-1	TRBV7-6	CASSLGTSGSEQFF
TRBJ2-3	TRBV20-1	CSARDLARDTQYF
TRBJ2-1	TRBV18	CASSPVSRRGDEQFF
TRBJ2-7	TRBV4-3	CASSQDVWGLSYEQYF
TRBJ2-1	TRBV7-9	CASSQQTSNNEQFF
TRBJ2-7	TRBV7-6	CASSRLAGGNEQYF
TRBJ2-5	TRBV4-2	CASSQLLRTGGRKETQYF
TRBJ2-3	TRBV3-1	CASSYSGRLDTQYF
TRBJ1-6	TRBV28	CASSLSHSPLHF
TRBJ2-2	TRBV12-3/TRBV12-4	CASSLMSRASGELFF
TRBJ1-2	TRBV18	CASSPRSGQGAHGYTF
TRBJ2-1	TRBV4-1	CASSQVGGVQFF
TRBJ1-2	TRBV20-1	CSARDLGQGPSYGYTF
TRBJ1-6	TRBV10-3	CAISLDSNNSPLHF
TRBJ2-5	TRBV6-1	CASSQLARQETQYF
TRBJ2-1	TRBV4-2	CASSHLLAVSSYNEQFF
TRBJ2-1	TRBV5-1	CASSLVSLAGVDEQFF
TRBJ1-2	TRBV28	CASSLLGRTGDNYGYTF